This T cell receptor beta chain was captured by sequencing in a study of T cell responses to AZD1222 COVID-19 vaccine. Study-level findings and limits: The reported proportion of spike-specific TCRs targeting unmutated variant regions was nearly half. With dominance at 160-218 and 743-854, vaccine-associated CD4 TCRs spanned spike. Donors were mostly white British, more females; clonal diversity possibly underestimated. Two doses of AZD1222 preceded a rise in Spike-specific TCR breadth and depth.

This CDR3 comprises 16 residues. V was clipped by 0 bases and J by 6 bases, with 17 bases between them. Germline CDR1 and CDR2: LGHNT and FRNRAP. In this sample, this clone turned up once. Its antigen is still unknown. Profiled with immunoSEQ multiplex PCR; TCRdb holds only in-frame clones, not every one. There are under 150,000 clones in the sample; around 93% occur only once, and approximately 5.4% lies in the top ten. This chain joins TRBV12-5 and TRBJ1-1, with D perhaps matching TRBD1 (6 bases). This TCR was recovered from an adult in good health. This sample comprised peripheral blood, obtained on day 0 of AZD1222 vaccination. The CDR3 DNA reads TGTGCTAGTGGTTTGGTACCGGGGGGCCTGCACGCTGAAGCTTTCTTT. The encoded protein is CASGLVPGGLHAEAFF.